The rows below give T cell receptor beta chains drawn from one sample of a study of T cell changes during pregnancy in multiple sclerosis. Here immunoSEQ multiplex PCR was the method, and the copy in TCRdb shows in-frame clones only, minus some. Among roughly 27,000 clones listed, roughly 84% were seen once. The source was CD8+ T cells from peripheral blood mononuclear cells, collected after pregnancy. The receptors come from a female donor with multiple sclerosis, enrolled in a pregnancy study. The CDR3 runs from the conserved cysteine through the conserved F or W. The D gene is left open where the match is weak. Clone size is shown for a subset of rows, as once, few, many or a class of expanded clone.

v_call	cdr3_length	clone_size	d_call	j_call	cdr3_nt	cdr3_aa
TRBV7-8	10	.	.	TRBJ2-5	TGTGCCAGCGGGGGGTGGGCCCAGTACTTC	CASGGWAQYF
TRBV15	16	.	TRBD1	TRBJ2-6	TGTGCCACCAGCAGGGACAGGGGATCTGGGGCCAACGTCCTGACTTTC	CATSRDRGSGANVLTF
TRBV7-3	16	once	.	TRBJ1-1	TGTGCCAGCAGCTTGAAACCCCTGACAGTAAACACTGAAGCTTTCTTT	CASSLKPLTVNTEAFF
TRBV6-5	14	.	TRBD1	TRBJ1-5	TGTGCCAGCAGTTACGACAGGGGCGGGGGAGCCCAGCATTTT	CASSYDRGGGAQHF
TRBV2	16	.	.	TRBJ1-3	TGTGCCAGCAGTTCATCCCGGGCAGGGTTAGAAAACACCATATATTTT	CASSSSRAGLENTIYF
TRBV6-1	12	.	TRBD1	TRBJ1-2	TGTGCCAGCCTACAGGGGAACTATGGCTACACCTTC	CASLQGNYGYTF
TRBV2	16	.	.	TRBJ1-4	TGTGCCAGCAGCCCTCCGGGGGTGAGGGGCTTTGAAAAACTGTTTTTT	CASSPPGVRGFEKLFF
TRBV6-5	15	once	.	TRBJ2-2	TGTGCCAGCAGTTTACTACGGAGGAACACCGGGGAGCTGTTTTTT	CASSLLRRNTGELFF
TRBV28	12	.	TRBD2	TRBJ2-1	TGTGCCAGCTCCCCACCGGGGGGACGGCAGTTCTTC	CASSPPGGRQFF
TRBV28	15	.	TRBD1	TRBJ2-3	TGTGCCAGCAGTTCGACAGGGGATAGCACAGATACGCAGTATTTT	CASSSTGDSTDTQYF
TRBV30	15	.	TRBD2	TRBJ2-3	TGTGCCTGGAGTGTACTCGGGAGGGACACAGATACGCAGTATTTT	CAWSVLGRDTDTQYF
TRBV7-3	15	.	TRBD2	TRBJ2-3	TGTGCCAGCAGCTTAGCCGGGGGGGCAAGTGATACGCAGTATTTT	CASSLAGGASDTQYF
TRBV5-1	13	.	TRBD2	TRBJ2-7	TGCGCCAGCAGCTTGAGACTAGCCCACGAGCAGTACTTC	CASSLRLAHEQYF
TRBV6-5	16	.	TRBD1	TRBJ1-2	TGTGCCAGCAGTTACCTTAGGACAGGGGATTGGAATGGCTACACCTTC	CASSYLRTGDWNGYTF
TRBV10-3	15	.	.	TRBJ2-7	TGTGCCATCCTTTCCGGTCGGGGGGCGAGGTACGAGCAGTACTTC	CAILSGRGARYEQYF
TRBV2	13	few	.	TRBJ1-2	TGTGCCAGCATTGCGATTTGGCAGGGAGGCTACACCTTC	CASIAIWQGGYTF
TRBV6-5	14	.	.	TRBJ1-2	TGTGCCAGCAGTTCAAGCTGGGGAGTCTATGGCTACACCTTC	CASSSSWGVYGYTF
TRBV27	17	.	.	TRBJ1-1	TGTGCCAGCAGTTTAAGGGTTTTGGGGGCGAGGAACACTGAAGCTTTCTTT	CASSLRVLGARNTEAFF
TRBV27	15	.	.	TRBJ1-2	TGTGCCAGCAGTTCCCTAGGAAAAGGCTTCTATGGCTACACCTTC	CASSSLGKGFYGYTF
TRBV6-1	15	.	.	TRBJ1-1	TGTGCCAGCAGTGAACCCGGCCAGGGCCCCACTGAAGCTTTCTTT	CASSEPGQGPTEAFF
TRBV7-6	15	.	.	TRBJ1-5	TGTGCCAGCAGCCCGCGGGCAGATCCTTTGCAGCCCCAGCATTTT	CASSPRADPLQPQHF
TRBV6-1	15	.	TRBD1	TRBJ2-3	TGTGCCAGCAGTGAAGGGCCAGGGGGAATAGATACGCAGTATTTT	CASSEGPGGIDTQYF
TRBV7-8	17	.	.	TRBJ2-5	TGTGCCAGCAGCTTAGCGGGGTACAGTGGCGGGGGCGAGACCCAGTACTTC	CASSLAGYSGGGETQYF
TRBV7-6	14	.	TRBD1	TRBJ1-1	TGTGCCAGCAGCTTAGGACAGGGGTACACTGAAGCTTTCTTT	CASSLGQGYTEAFF
TRBV15	16	few	.	TRBJ1-4	TGTGCCACCAGCAGAGGGACAGAGGGGAGTTATGAAAAACTGTTTTTT	CATSRGTEGSYEKLFF
TRBV27	15	few	.	TRBJ1-4	TGTGCCAGCAGCTGGGGAGGGGGGGCCTTTGAAAAACTGTTTTTT	CASSWGGGAFEKLFF
TRBV29-1	11	.	.	TRBJ1-4	TGCAGCGGGAGAAACAATGAAAAACTGTTTTTT	CSGRNNEKLFF
TRBV7-9	16	.	TRBD1	TRBJ2-7	TGTGCCAGCAGCCCTGGACCGGACAGGGCATTATACGAGCAGTACTTC	CASSPGPDRALYEQYF
TRBV21-1	14	medium-sized	.	TRBJ1-5	TGTGCCAGCAGCAAAGACGGAGGCAATCAGCCCCAGCATTTT	CASSKDGGNQPQHF
TRBV7-9	14	.	TRBD1	TRBJ1-5	TGTGCCAGTACAGGGGCAGATAGCAATCAGCCCCAGCATTTT	CASTGADSNQPQHF
TRBV2	15	.	TRBD2	TRBJ2-3	TGTGCCAGCACCGAGCTAGCGGGTATAACAGATACGCAGTATTTT	CASTELAGITDTQYF
TRBV7-9	13	.	.	TRBJ1-2	TGTGCCAGCAGCTCGACAGGAGCTTATGGCTACACCTTC	CASSSTGAYGYTF
TRBV7-9	15	.	TRBD1	TRBJ1-4	TGTGCCAGCAGCTTACTTGGACAGGGAAACGAAAAACTGTTTTTT	CASSLLGQGNEKLFF
TRBV11-3	14	few	TRBD1	TRBJ2-2	TGTGCCAGCAGCAGGGACAGTAACACCGGGGAGCTGTTTTTT	CASSRDSNTGELFF
TRBV11-2	16	.	TRBD1	TRBJ2-1	TGTGCCAGCAGCTTACAAGACAGGGGGTGGGGCGATGAGCAGTTCTTC	CASSLQDRGWGDEQFF
TRBV28	16	.	.	TRBJ1-6	TGTGCCAGCAGTTTACCCGCCAGCGGGTATAATTCACCCCTCCACTTT	CASSLPASGYNSPLHF
TRBV5-1	13	.	.	TRBJ2-1	TGCGCCAGCAGCTTTAAAGTCTACGATGAGCAGTTCTTC	CASSFKVYDEQFF
TRBV28	13	.	.	TRBJ2-7	TGTGCCAGCTGGGACTGGGACGGCTACGAGCAGTACTTC	CASWDWDGYEQYF
TRBV30	20	.	.	TRBJ1-6	TGTGCCTGGAGCCCCGTGCCCTCTCCACAGATAGCAGGGGAAAATTCACCCCTCCACTTT	CAWSPVPSPQIAGENSPLHF
TRBV7-2	16	.	TRBD2	TRBJ2-3	TGTGCCAGCAGCTTAGTAACGGGGGGGCCCCCAGATACGCAGTATTTT	CASSLVTGGPPDTQYF